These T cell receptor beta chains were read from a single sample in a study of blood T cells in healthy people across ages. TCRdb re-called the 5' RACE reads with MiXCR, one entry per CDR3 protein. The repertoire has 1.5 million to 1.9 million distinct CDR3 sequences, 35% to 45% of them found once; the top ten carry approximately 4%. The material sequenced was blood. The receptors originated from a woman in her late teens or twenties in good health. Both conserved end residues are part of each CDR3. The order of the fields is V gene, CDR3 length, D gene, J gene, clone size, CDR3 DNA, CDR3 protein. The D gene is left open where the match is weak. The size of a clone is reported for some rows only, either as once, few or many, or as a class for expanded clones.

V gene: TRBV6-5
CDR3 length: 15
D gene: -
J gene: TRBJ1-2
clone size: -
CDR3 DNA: TGTGCCAGCAGTTACATCCTGGACAGTAACTATGGCTACACCTTC
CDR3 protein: CASSYILDSNYGYTF

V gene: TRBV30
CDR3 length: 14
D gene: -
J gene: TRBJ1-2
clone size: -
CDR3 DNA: TGTGCCTGGACCCGTCAAACAGGGTATTATGGCTACACCTTC
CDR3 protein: CAWTRQTGYYGYTF

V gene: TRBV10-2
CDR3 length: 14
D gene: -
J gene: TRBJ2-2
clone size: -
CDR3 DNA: TGCGCCAGCAGTAGGGCCAGAAACACCGGGGAGCTGTTTTTT
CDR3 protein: CASSRARNTGELFF

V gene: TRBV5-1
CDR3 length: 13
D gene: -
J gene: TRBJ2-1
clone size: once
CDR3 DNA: TGCGCCAGCAGCCCCGGTAGGATAGATGAGCAGTTCTTC
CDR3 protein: CASSPGRIDEQFF

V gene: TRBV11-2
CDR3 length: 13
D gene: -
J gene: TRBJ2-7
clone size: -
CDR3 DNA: TGTGCCAGCAGCTGGGGGGGCGGGAGCGAGCAGTACTTC
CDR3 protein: CASSWGGGSEQYF

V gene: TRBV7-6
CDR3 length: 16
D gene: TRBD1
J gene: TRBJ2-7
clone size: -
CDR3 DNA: TGTGCCAGCAGCTCCCTTGTCGGGACAGGCGACTACGAGCAGTACTTC
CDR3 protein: CASSSLVGTGDYEQYF

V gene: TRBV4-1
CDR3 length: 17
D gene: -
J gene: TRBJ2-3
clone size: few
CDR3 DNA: TGCGCCAGCAGCCAACCTTCACGGGGACGAGTCACAGATACGCAGTATTTT
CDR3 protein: CASSQPSRGRVTDTQYF

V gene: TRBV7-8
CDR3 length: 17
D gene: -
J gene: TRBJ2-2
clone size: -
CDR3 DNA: TGTGCCAGCAGCTTATATGAGGGGCCCTCGGGCACCGGGGAGCTGTTTTTT
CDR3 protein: CASSLYEGPSGTGELFF

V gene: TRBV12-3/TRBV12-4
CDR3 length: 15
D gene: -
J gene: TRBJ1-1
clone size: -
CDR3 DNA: TGTGCCAGCAGTTTAGTCCGGACGTGGGCCACTGAAGCTTTCTTT
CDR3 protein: CASSLVRTWATEAFF

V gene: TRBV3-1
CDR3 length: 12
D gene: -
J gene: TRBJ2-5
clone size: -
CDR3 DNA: TGTGCCAGCAGCCTCCCGCCGGGGGAGCAGTACTTC
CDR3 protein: CASSLPPGEQYF

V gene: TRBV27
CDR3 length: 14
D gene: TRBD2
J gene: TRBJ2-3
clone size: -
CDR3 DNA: TGTGTCAGCAGTTGGGGACTAGGCACAGATACGCAGTATTTT
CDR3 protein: CVSSWGLGTDTQYF

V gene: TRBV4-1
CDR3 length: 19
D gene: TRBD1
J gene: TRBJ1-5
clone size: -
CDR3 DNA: TGCGCCAGCAGCCAGTCCCCCACAACCGGGACAGGTAGCAATCAGCCCCAGCATTTT
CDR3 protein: CASSQSPTTGTGSNQPQHF

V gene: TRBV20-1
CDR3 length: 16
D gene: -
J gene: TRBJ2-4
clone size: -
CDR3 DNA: TGCAGTGCTAGGGCGCTAGTTGTTCTGGCCAAAAACATTCAGTACTTC
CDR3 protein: CSARALVVLAKNIQYF

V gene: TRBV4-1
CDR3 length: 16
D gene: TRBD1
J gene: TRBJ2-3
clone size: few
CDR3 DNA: TGCGCCAGCAGACAACCGGGACAGGGGGACACAGATACGCAGTATTTT
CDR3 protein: CASRQPGQGDTDTQYF

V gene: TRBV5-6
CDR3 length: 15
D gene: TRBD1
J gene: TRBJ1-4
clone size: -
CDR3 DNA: TGTGCCAGCAGCTTGTCCGCGGGACAGAATGAAAAACTGTTTTTT
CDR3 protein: CASSLSAGQNEKLFF

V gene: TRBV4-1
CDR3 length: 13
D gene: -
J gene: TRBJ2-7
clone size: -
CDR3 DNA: TGCGCCAGCAGCCAAGAGACTCGATACGAGCAGTACTTC
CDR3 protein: CASSQETRYEQYF

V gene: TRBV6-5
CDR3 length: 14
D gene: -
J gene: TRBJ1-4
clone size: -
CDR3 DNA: TGTGCCAGCACCTGGGGTAGGGGAGTCGAAAAACTGTTTTTT
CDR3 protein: CASTWGRGVEKLFF

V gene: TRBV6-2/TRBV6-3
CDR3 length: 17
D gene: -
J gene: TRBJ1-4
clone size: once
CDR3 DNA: TGTGCCGGCAGTTTCAGGACAACCGGTCCAACTAATGAAAAACTGTTTTTT
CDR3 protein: CAGSFRTTGPTNEKLFF

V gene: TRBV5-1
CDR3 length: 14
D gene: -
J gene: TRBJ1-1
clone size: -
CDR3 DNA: TGCGCCAGCAGCTTTAGACAGCCGAACACTGAAGCTTTCTTT
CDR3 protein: CASSFRQPNTEAFF

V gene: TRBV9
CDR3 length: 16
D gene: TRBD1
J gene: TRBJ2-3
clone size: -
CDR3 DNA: TGTGCCAGCAGCGTTGGAGGAGTCCAGGGGGCAGATACGCAGTATTTT
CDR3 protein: CASSVGGVQGADTQYF

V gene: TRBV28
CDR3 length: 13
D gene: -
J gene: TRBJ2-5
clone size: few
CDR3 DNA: TGTGCCAGCAACCCATTGGGCCGCAATGAGCAGTACTTC
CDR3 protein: CASNPLGRNEQYF

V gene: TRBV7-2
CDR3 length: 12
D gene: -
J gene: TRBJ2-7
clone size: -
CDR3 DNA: TGTGCCAGCAGCTTGTCTAGCCTTGAGCAGTACTTC
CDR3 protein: CASSLSSLEQYF

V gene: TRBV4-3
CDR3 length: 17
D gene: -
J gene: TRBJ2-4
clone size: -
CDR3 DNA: TGCGCCAGCAGCCAAGATCCCGAAGACCGCGCCAAAAACATTCAGTACTTC
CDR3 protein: CASSQDPEDRAKNIQYF

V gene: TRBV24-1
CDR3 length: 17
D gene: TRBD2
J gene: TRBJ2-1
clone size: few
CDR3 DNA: TGTGCCACCAGTGATTCCCAACTAGCGGGGCACTACAATGAGCAGTTCTTC
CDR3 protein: CATSDSQLAGHYNEQFF

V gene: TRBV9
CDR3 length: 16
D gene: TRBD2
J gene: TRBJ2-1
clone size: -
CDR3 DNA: TGTGCCAGCAGCGTAGGGTGGCTAGCGGGAGTCTATGAGCAGTTCTTC
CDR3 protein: CASSVGWLAGVYEQFF

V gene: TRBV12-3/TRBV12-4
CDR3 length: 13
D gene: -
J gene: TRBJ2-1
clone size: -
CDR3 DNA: TGTGCCAGCAGTTTAGTCTCCTTGGGGGAGCAGTTCTTC
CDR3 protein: CASSLVSLGEQFF

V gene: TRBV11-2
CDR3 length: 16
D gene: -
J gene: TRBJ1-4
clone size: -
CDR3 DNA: TGTGCCAGCAGCTTTAGCTCCAATCCCTTTAATGAAAAACTGTTTTTT
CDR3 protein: CASSFSSNPFNEKLFF

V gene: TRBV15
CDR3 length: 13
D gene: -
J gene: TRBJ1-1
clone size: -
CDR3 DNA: TGTGCCACCAGACTTAGGACGAACACTGAAGCTTTCTTT
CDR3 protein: CATRLRTNTEAFF

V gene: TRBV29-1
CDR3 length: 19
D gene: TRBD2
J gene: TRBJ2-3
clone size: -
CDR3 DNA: TGCAGCGGGCGGACTGATTTCGGACTAGCGGGAGGGCTTCCAGATACGCAGTATTTT
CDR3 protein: CSGRTDFGLAGGLPDTQYF

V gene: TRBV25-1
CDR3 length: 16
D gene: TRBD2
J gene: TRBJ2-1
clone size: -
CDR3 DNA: TGTGCCAGCAGTGAAGATAGGCTAGCGGGAGACAGTGAGCAGTTCTTC
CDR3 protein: CASSEDRLAGDSEQFF

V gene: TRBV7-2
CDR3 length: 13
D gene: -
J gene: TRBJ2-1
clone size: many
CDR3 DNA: TGTGCCAGCAGGCAGGACTCCTACAATGAGCAGTTCTTC
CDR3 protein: CASRQDSYNEQFF

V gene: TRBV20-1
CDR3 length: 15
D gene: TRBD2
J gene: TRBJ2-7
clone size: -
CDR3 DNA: TGCAGTGCCAAGCCGGGACTAGCGGGGGGCTACGAGCAGTACTTC
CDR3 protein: CSAKPGLAGGYEQYF

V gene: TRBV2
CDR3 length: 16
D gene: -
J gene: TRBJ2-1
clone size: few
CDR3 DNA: TGTGCCAGCAGTGACCCGCGGGTTTTCTCCTACAATGAGCAGTTCTTC
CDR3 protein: CASSDPRVFSYNEQFF

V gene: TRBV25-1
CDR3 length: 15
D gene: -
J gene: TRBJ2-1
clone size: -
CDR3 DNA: TGTGTCAGCAGTGACCCGAGGCCCGATGGGGATGAGCAGTTCTTC
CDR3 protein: CVSSDPRPDGDEQFF

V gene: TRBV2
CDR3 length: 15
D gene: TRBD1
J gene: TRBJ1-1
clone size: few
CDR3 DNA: TGTGCCAGCAGGAAGGACAGGGGGCGCGGGACTGAAGCTTTCTTT
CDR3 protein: CASRKDRGRGTEAFF

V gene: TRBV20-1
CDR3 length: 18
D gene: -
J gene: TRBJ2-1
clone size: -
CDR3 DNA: TGCAGTGCTAGTAGGGGGGGCGGGGGCTGGGCATCCTACAATGAGCAGTTCTTC
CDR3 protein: CSASRGGGGWASYNEQFF

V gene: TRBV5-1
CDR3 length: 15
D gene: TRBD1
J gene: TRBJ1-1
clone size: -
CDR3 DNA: TGCGCCAGCAGCTCCGGACGTCTTCAGGGGGGTGAAGCTTTCTTT
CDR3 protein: CASSSGRLQGGEAFF

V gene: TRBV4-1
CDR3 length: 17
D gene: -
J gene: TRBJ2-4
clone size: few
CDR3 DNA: TGCGCCAGCAGGTCTACCGTGGCGGTTTTAGCCAAAAACATTCAGTACTTC
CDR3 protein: CASRSTVAVLAKNIQYF

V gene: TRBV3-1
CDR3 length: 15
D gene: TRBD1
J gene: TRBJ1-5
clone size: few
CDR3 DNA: TGTGCCAGCAGCCGCGGGACAGGGGAGAATCAGCCCCAGCATTTT
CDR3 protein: CASSRGTGENQPQHF

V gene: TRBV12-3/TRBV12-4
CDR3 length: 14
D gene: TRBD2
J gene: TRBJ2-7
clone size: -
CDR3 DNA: TGTGCCAGCACGCAGACTAGCGGACCCTACGAGCAGTACTTC
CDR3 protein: CASTQTSGPYEQYF

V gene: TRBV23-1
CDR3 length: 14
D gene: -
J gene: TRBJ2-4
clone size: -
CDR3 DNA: TGCGCCAGCAGTCAAATACAGCAAAGGGACATTCAGTACTTC
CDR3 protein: CASSQIQQRDIQYF

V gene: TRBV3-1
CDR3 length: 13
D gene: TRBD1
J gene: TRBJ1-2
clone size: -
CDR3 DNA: TGTGCCAGCAGTGCTGACAGGGCCTGGGGCTACACCTTC
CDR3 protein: CASSADRAWGYTF

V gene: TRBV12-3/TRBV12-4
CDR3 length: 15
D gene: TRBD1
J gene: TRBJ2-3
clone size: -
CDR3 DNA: TGTGCCAGCAGTACATCCGGGACAGGGCCAGATACGCAGTATTTT
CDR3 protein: CASSTSGTGPDTQYF

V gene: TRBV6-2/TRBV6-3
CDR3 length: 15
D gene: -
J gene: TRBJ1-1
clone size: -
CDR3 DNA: TGTGCCAGCAGTCTCTCCCGGCAGGGGAGGACTGAAGCTTTCTTT
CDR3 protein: CASSLSRQGRTEAFF

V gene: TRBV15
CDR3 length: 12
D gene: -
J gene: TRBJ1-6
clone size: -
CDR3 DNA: TGTGCCACCAGCGGTTATAATTCACCCCTCCACTTT
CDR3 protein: CATSGYNSPLHF

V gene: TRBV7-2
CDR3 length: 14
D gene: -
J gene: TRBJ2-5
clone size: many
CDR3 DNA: TGTGCCAGCAGCTCCTCGACGATTCGGGAGACCCAGTACTTC
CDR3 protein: CASSSSTIRETQYF

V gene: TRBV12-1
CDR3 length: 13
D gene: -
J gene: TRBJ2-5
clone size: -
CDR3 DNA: TGTGCCAGCAGCTTTGTGCAGTTGGAGACCCAGTACTTC
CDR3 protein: CASSFVQLETQYF

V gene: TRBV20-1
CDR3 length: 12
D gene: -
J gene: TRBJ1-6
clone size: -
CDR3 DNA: TGCAGTGCTAGCTCTGGAGATTCACCCCCCCACTTT
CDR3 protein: CSASSGDSPPHF

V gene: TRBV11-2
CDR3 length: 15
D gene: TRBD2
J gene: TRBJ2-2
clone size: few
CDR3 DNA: TGTGCCAGCAGTAAAGCGGGAGTGGGCACCGGGGAGCTGTTTTTT
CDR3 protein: CASSKAGVGTGELFF

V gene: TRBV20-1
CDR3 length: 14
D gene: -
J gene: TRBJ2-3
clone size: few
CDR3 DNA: TGCAGTGCTAGAGACGCCAGGGCGGCAGATACGCAGTATTTT
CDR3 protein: CSARDARAADTQYF

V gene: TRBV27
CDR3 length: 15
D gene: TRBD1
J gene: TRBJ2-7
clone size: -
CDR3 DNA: TGTGCCAGCACCCCACAGGGGGAAAAGGCCTATGAGCAGTACTTC
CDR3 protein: CASTPQGEKAYEQYF

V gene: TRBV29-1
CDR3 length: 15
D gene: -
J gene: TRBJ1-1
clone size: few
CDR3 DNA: TGCAGCGTTCATTCGGACAGCGCGGGGGGCACTGAAGCTTTCTTT
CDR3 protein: CSVHSDSAGGTEAFF

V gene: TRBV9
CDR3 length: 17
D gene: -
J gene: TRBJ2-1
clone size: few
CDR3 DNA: TGTGCCAGCAGCGTAGTTCTAGGGGCAGGGCCCTACAATGAGCAGTTCTTC
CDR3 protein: CASSVVLGAGPYNEQFF

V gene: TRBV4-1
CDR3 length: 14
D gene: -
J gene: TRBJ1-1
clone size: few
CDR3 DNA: TGCGCCAGCAGCCAAGAAGCCAGGAACACTGAAGCTTTCTTT
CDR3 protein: CASSQEARNTEAFF

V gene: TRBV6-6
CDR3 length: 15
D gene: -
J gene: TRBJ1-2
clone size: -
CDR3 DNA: TGTGCCAGCAGGACCGGGACACAGCCTAACTATGGCTACACCTTC
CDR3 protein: CASRTGTQPNYGYTF

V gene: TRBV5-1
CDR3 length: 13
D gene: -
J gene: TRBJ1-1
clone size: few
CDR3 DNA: TGCGCCAGCAGCGCGGTTGGGCACACTGAAGCTTTCTTT
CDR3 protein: CASSAVGHTEAFF

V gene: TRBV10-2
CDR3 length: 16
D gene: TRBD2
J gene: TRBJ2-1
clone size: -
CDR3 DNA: TGCGCCAGCAGTGAGTCTAGCGGGGGGTTCAGCTGTGAGCAGTTCTTC
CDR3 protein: CASSESSGGFSCEQFF